The entry below gives a single TCR beta chain sequence along with its context. Its recognized antigen is unknown. One base away there is no much larger clone; base qualities are not given. Inclusive of the bounding cysteine and phenylalanine, the CDR3 is 15 residues long. The entry retains the CDR3 DNA only, 45 bases that are in frame from base 1. From a lookup of the germline V gene, CDR1 and CDR2 are MNHNS and SASEGT. Unmatched junction bases come to 3, with V trimmed by 4 bases and J by 0 bases. For sequencing of the TCRbeta CDR3 region, genomic DNA was extracted from the sorted cells. TCRbeta CDR3 regions were sequenced using the immunoSEQ Assay. What TCRdb holds here is the immuneACCESS table cut down to in-frame rearrangements. Part of the clones is not present; checked against another copy, under half of the missing clones reflect an unresolved V gene, and the others are unexplained. The sample contains some 87,000 clones, around nine tenths of them found a single time. The ten most abundant clones make up 0.4% to 0.55% of the sample.

This sample is part of a study of OX40 agonist ivuxolimab in advanced cancers. Notes on the research overall: Ivuxolimab was a fully human IgG2 agonistic monoclonal antibody targeting the costimulatory receptor OX40 (CD134). Intravenous ivuxolimab was administered to patients every 2 weeks at six dose levels: 0.01, 0.1, 0.3, 1.5, 3 and 10 mg/kg. Of the approximately 54 patients in dose escalation, some 20 had hepatocellular carcinoma, some 15 had melanoma, 9 had renal cell carcinoma and 9 had head and neck cancer. A male proportion of around 80% and a mean age of about 60 years, ranging from 23 to 79, were recorded for the dose-escalation cohort. Prior anti-PD-1, anti-PD-L1 or anti-CTLA-4 therapy was permitted, and checkpoint inhibitors had been received by approximately 39% of dose-escalation patients. Partial responses occurred in three dose-escalation patients: two with cutaneous melanoma and one with hepatocellular carcinoma. The point of sequencing TCRbeta in the periphery was to test whether ivuxolimab changed TCR sequence diversity and drove clonal T-cell expansion. The paper covers the monotherapy dose-escalation part of the phase I ivuxolimab trial, which included N ≈ 54 patients. General conclusions and limits of the study: At doses of 0.1 to 3.0 mg/kg, clonal expansion of both CD4+ and CD8+ T cells in blood was seen between baseline and week 6. In partial responders in the 0.1-3.0 mg/kg groups, normalized peripheral clonal expansion was found to be among the lowest, especially among CD8+ T cells. Low levels of normalized T-cell clonal expansion were also shown by some nonresponding patients. The antigen specificity of the peripheral T cells that underwent clonal expansion was not determined. After ivuxolimab, expanded clones were on average more numerous among CD8+ T cells than among CD4+ T cells.

The trial excluded patients who had a history of autoimmune disease or were on systemic immunosuppression. In every dose cohort, peripheral blood was drawn for TCR sequencing at baseline, cycle 4 day 1, and cycle 7 day 1. The samples were taken from a phase I, first-in-human, multicenter, open-label dose-escalation trial of ivuxolimab. Adults with locally advanced or metastatic melanoma, renal cell, hepatocellular, or head and neck squamous cell carcinoma were enrolled in the trial. Before TCR sequencing, CD4+ T cells and CD8+ T cells from peripheral blood were sorted into separate populations. The sample here was CD4+ or CD8+ T cells sorted from blood, taken in a trial of the OX40 agonist ivuxolimab. The rearranged chain carries TRBV6-1 and TRBJ2-3; TRBD2 aligns with 8 central bases. The TCR was taken from an adult with an advanced solid tumor such as melanoma, head and neck, liver or kidney cancer. The bases read TGTGCCAGCAGTGGTCTAGCGGGCAGCACAGATACGCAGTATTTT. Translated, it reads CASSGLAGSTDTQYF.